This T cell receptor (beta chain) was retrieved from a study of PD-L1 blockade in urothelial cancer. Study context: Blood analyses occurred 3 weeks (second dose) and 6 weeks post treatment start.

V dropped 3 bases and J dropped 1 base, with 9 bases sitting between them. CDR1 and CDR2 from the germline V gene are MDHEN and SYDVKM. This CDR3 has 14 residues. Some clones are missing from TCRdb's copy, which holds only in-frame ones; the method was immunoSEQ multiplex PCR. The sample yields more than 50,000 clones, over 75% seen once. Here the sequenced sample was PBMCs, taken around atezolizumab (anti-PD-L1) treatment. The chain combines TRBV28 with TRBJ1-2; no firm D call. This clonotype was sampled from a man in his 70s with urothelial cancer. The CDR3 spells CASSFSGNNYGYTF. Written as DNA, the CDR3 is TGTGCCAGCAGTTTCTCAGGAAATAACTATGGCTACACCTTC.